This T cell receptor (beta chain) was identified in a study of blood T cell repertoires in COVID-19. On the study more broadly: Acute-phase and convalescent COVID-19 samples originated in the United States, Italy and Spain. The analysed material was cDNA or gDNA that came from T cells, B-cell-depleted T cells, or PBMCs.

The CDR3 has 16 amino acids. CDR1 is SGHDN and CDR2 is FVKESK in the germline V gene. V was shortened by 0 bases and J by 0 bases, with 11 bases between the two germline ends. How the authors handled the data: Estimation of nucleated cell counts was performed using reference gene primer amplification. Method: immunoSEQ multiplex PCR; TCRdb's copy keeps in-frame clones and lacks some. V and J calls plus clone size are reproduced from that table; the DNA served to infer D and trimming. This sample has roughly 200,000 clones, with roughly 88% found just once. J is TRBJ1-1 and V is TRBV14; D ambiguous. Sequenced material: peripheral blood. This receptor was obtained from a man aged 55 to 70 with acute or convalescent COVID-19. CDR3 bases: TGTGCCAGCAGCCAAGATTTAGGGCGGGTGAACACTGAAGCTTTCTTT. Its translation: CASSQDLGRVNTEAFF.